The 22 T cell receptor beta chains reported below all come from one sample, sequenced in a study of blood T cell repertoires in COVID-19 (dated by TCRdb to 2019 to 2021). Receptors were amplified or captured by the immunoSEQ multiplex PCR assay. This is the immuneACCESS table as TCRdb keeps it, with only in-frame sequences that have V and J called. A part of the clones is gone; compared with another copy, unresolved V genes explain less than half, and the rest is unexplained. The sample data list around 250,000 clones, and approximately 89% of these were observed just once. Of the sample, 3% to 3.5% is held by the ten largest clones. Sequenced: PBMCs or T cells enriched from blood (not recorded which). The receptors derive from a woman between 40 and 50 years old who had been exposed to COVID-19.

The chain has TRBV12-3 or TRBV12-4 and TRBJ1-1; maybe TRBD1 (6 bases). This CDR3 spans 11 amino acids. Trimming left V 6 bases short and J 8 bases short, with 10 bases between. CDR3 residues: CASSLDREAFF. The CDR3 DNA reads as TGTGCCAGCAGCCTCGACAGGGAAGCTTTCTTT.

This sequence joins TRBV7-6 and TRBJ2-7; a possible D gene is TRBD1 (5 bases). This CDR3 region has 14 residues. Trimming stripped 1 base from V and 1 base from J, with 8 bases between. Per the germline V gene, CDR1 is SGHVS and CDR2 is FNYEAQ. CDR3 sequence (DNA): TGTGCCAGCAGCTTAGGGCCAGGGTCCTACGAGCAGTACTTC. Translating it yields CASSLGPGSYEQYF.

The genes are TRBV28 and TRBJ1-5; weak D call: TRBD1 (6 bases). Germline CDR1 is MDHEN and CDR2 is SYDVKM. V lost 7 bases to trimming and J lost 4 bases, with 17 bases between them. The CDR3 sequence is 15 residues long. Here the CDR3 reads CASNPRGSGNQPQHF. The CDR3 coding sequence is TGTGCCAGCAACCCAAGGGGGAGTGGAAATCAGCCCCAGCATTTT.

The CDR3 reads CASSQDVGTMRFF. In nucleotides, the CDR3 is TGCGCCAGCAGCCAAGACGTCGGGACTATGCGGTTCTTC. The V and J genes are TRBV4-3 and TRBJ2-1; 7 nucleotides agree with TRBD2. Germline assignment: CDR1 LGHNA and CDR2 YSLEER. The CDR3 is 13 residues long. V lost 0 bases, J lost 15 bases, and 8 bases stayed unmatched.

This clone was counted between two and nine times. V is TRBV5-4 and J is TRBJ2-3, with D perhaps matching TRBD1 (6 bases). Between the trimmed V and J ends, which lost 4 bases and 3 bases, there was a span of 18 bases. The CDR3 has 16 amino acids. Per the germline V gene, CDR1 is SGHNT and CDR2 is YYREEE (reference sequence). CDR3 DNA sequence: TGTGCCAGCAGCCCGGACCAGGGGATTGGGACAGATACGCAGTATTTT. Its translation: CASSPDQGIGTDTQYF.

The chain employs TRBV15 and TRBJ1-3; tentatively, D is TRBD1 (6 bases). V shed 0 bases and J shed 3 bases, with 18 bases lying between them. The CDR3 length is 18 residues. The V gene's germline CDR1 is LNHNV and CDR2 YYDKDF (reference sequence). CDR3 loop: CATSRDRGGARFGNTIYF. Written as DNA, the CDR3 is TGTGCCACCAGCAGAGATAGAGGGGGAGCAAGGTTTGGAAACACCATATATTTT.

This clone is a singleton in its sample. The CDR3 DNA reads as TGTGCCAGCAGCTTAATCCCGACTAGCGGGGGGGAGGGAGATACGCAGTATTTT. Residues: CASSLIPTSGGEGDTQYF. The chain is built from TRBV7-6 and TRBJ2-3; TRBD2 agrees at 14 bases. V dropped 2 bases and J dropped 5; count of bases not matched to a gene: 9. The CDR3 spans 18 residues. CDR1 and CDR2 (germline): SGHVS, FNYEAQ.

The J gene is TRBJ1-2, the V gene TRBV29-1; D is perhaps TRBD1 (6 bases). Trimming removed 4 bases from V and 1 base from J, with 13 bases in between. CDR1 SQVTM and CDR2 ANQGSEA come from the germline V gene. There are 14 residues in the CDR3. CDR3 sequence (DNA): TGCAGCGTTGCCGGCGGGGGGCGTAACTATGGCTACACCTTC. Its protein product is CSVAGGGRNYGYTF.

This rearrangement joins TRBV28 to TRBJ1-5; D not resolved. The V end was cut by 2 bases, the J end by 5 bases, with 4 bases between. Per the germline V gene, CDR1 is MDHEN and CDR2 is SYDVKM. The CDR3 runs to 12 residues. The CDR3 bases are TGTGCCAGCAGTTTACTCTATCAGCCCCAGCATTTT. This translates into CASSLLYQPQHF.

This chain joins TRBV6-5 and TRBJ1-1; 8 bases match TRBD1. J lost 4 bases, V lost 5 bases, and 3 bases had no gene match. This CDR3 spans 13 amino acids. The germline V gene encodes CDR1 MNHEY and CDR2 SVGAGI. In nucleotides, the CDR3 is TGTGCCAGCAGTCAAACAGGGGGCACTGAAGCTTTCTTT. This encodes CASSQTGGTEAFF.

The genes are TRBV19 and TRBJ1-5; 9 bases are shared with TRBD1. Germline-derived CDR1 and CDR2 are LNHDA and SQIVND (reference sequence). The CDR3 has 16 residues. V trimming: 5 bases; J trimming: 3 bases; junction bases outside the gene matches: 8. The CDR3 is CASSGPGQGINQPQHF. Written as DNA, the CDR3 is TGTGCCAGTAGTGGACCGGGACAGGGAATCAATCAGCCCCAGCATTTT.

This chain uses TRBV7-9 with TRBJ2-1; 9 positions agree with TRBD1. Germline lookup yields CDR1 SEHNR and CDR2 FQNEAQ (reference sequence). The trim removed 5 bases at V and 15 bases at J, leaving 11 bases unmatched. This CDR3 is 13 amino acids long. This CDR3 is CASSQPGQGRGFF. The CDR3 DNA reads TGTGCCAGCAGCCAACCGGGACAGGGCCGTGGGTTCTTC.

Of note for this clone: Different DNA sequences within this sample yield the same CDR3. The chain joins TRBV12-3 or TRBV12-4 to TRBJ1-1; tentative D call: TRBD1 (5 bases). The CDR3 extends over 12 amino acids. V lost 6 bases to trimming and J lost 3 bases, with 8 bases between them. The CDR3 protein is CASSLRDTEAFF. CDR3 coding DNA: TGTGCCAGCAGCCTCAGGGACACTGAAGCTTTCTTT.

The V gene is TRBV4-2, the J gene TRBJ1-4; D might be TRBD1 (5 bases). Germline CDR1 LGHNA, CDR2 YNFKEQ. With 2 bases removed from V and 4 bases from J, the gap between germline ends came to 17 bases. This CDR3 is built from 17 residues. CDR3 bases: TGTGCCAGCAGCCAATCGGGGGGGGTTGACTTTAATGAAAAACTGTTTTTT. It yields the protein CASSQSGGVDFNEKLFF.

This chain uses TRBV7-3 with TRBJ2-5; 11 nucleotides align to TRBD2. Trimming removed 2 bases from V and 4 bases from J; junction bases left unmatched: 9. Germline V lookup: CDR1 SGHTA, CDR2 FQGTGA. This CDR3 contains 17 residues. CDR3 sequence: CASSLEGRLAGRETQYF. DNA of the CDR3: TGTGCCAGCAGCTTAGAGGGGAGACTAGCGGGGAGAGAGACCCAGTACTTC.

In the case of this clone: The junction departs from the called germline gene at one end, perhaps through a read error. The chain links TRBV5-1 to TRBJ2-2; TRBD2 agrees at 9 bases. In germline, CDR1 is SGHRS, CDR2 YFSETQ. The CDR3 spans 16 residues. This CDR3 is CASSSRTSATTGELFF. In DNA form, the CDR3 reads TGTGCCAGCAGCTCCCGGACTAGCGCGACCACCGGGGAGCTGTTTTTT. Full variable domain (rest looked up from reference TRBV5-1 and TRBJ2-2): KAGVTQTPRYLIKTRGQQVTLSCSPISGHRSVSWYQQTPGQGLQFLFEYFSETQRNKGNFPGRFSGRQFSNSRSEMNVSTLELGDSALYLCASSSRTSATTGELFFGEGSRLTVL.

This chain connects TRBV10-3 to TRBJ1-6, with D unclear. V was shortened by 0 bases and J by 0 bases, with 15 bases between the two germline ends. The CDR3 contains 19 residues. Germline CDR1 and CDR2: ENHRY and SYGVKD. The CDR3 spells CAISESNPGRSSYNSPLHF. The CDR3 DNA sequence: TGTGCCATCAGTGAGTCGAATCCGGGGAGGAGCTCCTATAATTCACCCCTCCACTTT.

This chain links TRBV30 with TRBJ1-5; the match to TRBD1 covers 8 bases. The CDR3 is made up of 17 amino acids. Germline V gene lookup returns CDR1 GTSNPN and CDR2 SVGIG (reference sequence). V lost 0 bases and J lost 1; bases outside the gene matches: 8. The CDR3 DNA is TGTGCCTGGAGTGTACGTAATCGACAGGGGAGCAATCAGCCCCAGCATTTT. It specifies CAWSVRNRQGSNQPQHF.

CDR3 sequence reads: CASRFPRPWTSGTYGELFF. The CDR3 region has the DNA TGTGCAAGTCGCTTCCCCCGCCCTTGGACTAGCGGGACGTACGGGGAGCTGTTTTTT. The J gene is TRBJ2-2, the V gene TRBV12-2; the table calls TRBD2, which could not be checked here. TRBV12-2 is annotated as a pseudogene. The CDR3 loop spans 19 amino acids.

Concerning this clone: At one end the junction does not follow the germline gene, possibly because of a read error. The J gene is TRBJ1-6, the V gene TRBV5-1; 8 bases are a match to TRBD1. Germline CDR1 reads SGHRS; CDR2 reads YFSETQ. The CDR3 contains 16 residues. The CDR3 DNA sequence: TGTGCCAGCAGCTTGGCCCGGGACAGGTCCAATTCACCCCTCCACTTT. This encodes CASSLARDRSNSPLHF.

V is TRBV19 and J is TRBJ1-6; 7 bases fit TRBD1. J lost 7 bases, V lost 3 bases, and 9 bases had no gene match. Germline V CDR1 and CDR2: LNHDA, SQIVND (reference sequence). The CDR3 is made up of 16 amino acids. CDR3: CASSMRQGRMNSPLHF. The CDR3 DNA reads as TGTGCCAGTAGTATGCGACAGGGCCGGATGAATTCACCCCTCCACTTT.

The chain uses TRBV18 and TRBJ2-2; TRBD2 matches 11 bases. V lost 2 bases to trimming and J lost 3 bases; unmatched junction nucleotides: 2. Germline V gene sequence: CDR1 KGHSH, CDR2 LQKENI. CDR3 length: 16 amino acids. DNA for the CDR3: TGTGCCAGCTCACCAACTAGCGGGAGTGACACCGGGGAGCTGTTTTTT. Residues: CASSPTSGSDTGELFF.